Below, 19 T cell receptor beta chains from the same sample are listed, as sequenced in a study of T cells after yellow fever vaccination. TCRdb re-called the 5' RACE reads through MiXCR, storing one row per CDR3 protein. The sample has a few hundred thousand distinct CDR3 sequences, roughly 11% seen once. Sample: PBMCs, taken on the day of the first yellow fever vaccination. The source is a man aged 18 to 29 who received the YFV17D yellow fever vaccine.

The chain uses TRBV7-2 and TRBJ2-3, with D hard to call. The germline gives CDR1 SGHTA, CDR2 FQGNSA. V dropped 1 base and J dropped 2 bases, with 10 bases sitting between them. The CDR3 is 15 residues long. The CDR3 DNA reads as TGTGCCAGCAGCTTAGGGCAGGTCCACACAGATACGCAGTATTTT. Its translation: CASSLGQVHTDTQYF.

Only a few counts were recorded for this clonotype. In nucleotides, the CDR3 is TGTGCCAGCAGTTACGGTGAAGGAAGAAGCAATCAGCCCCAGCATTTT. It yields the protein CASSYGEGRSNQPQHF. The chain is built from TRBV6-2 or TRBV6-3 and TRBJ1-5; D is uncertain. Germline loops: CDR1 MNHEY, CDR2 SVGEGT. The CDR3 is 16 amino acids. V dropped 2 bases and J dropped 1 base, with 12 bases sitting between them.

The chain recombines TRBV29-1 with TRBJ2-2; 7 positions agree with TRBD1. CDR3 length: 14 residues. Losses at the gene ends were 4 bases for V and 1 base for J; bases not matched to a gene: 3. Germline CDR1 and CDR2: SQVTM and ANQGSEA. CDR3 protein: CSVVGQLNTGELFF. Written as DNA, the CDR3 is TGCAGCGTTGTGGGACAGCTGAACACCGGGGAGCTGTTTTTT.

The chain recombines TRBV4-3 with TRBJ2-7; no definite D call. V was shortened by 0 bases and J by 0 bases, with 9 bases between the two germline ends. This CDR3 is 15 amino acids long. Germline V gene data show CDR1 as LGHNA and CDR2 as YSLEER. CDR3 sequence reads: CASSQDSQDSYEQYF. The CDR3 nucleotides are TGCGCCAGCAGCCAAGATTCTCAGGACTCCTACGAGCAGTACTTC.

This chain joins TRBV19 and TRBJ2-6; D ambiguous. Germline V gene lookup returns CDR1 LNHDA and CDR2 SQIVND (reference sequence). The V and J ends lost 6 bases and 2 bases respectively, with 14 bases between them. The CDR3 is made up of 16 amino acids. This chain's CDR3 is CASRVLWTAGANVLTF. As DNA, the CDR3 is TGTGCCAGTAGGGTACTTTGGACGGCTGGGGCCAACGTCCTGACTTTC.

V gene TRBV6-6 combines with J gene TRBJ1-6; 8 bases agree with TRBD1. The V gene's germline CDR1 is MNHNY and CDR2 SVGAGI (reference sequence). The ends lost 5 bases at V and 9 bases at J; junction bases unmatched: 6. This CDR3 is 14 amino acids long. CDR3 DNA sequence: TGTGCCAGCAGTCCCTCGGACAGGGTTTCACCCCTCCACTTT. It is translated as CASSPSDRVSPLHF.

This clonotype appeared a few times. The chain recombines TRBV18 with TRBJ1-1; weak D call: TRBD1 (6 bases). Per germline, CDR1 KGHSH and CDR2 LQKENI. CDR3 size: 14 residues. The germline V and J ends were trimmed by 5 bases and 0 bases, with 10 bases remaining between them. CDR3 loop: CASSGGRLNTEAFF. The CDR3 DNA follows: TGTGCCAGCTCAGGGGGCCGATTGAACACTGAAGCTTTCTTT.

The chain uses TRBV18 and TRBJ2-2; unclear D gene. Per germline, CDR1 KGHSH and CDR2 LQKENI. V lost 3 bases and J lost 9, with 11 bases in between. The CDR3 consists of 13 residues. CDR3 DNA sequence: TGTGCCAGCTCACCCCCCACGGACCGGGAGCTGTTTTTT. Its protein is CASSPPTDRELFF.

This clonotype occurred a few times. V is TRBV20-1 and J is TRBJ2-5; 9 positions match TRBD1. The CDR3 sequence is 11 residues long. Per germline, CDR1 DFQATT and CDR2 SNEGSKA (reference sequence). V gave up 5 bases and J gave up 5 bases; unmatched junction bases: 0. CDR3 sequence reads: CSADRGETQYF. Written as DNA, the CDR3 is TGCAGTGCTGACAGGGGGGAGACCCAGTACTTC.

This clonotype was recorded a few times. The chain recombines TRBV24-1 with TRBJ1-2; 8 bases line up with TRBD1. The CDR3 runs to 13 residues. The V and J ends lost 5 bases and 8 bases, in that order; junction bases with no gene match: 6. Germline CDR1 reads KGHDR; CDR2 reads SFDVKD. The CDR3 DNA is TGTGCCACCAGTGCGACCAGGGGGCAAGGCTACACCTTC. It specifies CATSATRGQGYTF.

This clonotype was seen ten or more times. This chain's CDR3 is CASSPGTDGGGYTF. The DNA for the CDR3 is TGTGCCAGCAGCCCCGGGACAGATGGGGGCGGCTACACCTTC. The chain joins TRBV7-2 to TRBJ1-2; 7 bases are a match to TRBD1. Germline V gene data show CDR1 as SGHTA and CDR2 as FQGNSA. The CDR3 is made up of 14 amino acids. V shed 5 bases, J shed 8 bases, and the junction held 11 bases outside the gene matches.

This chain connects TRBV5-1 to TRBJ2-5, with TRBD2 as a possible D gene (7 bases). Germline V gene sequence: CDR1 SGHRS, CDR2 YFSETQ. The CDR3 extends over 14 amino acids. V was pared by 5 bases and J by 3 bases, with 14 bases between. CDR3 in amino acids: CASSITGREETQYF. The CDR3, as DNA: TGCGCCAGCAGTATAACAGGGAGGGAAGAGACCCAGTACTTC.

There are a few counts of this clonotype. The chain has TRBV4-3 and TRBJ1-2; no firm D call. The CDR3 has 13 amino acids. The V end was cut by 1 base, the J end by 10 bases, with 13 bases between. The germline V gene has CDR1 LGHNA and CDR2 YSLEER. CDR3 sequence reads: CASSQVQPGPYTF. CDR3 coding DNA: TGCGCCAGCAGCCAAGTCCAACCCGGACCCTACACCTTC.

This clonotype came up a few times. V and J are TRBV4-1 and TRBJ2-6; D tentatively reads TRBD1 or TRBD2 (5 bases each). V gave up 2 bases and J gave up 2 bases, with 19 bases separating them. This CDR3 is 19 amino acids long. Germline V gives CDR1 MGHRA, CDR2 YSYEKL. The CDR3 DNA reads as TGCGCCAGCAGCCAACTTTGGCGGGCCCGGGGCCCTGGGGCCAACGTCCTGACTTTC. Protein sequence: CASSQLWRARGPGANVLTF.

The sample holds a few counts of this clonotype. CDR3 in amino acids: CASSLYFSGYSNQPQHF. CDR3 bases: TGTGCCAGCAGCTTGTATTTCTCCGGATATAGCAATCAGCCCCAGCATTTT. The rearrangement joins TRBV5-5 to TRBJ1-5; D remains unclear. Deletions cut 1 base from V and 0 bases from J, with 14 bases between. Germline V CDR1 and CDR2: SGHKS, YYEKEE (reference sequence). This CDR3 has 17 residues.

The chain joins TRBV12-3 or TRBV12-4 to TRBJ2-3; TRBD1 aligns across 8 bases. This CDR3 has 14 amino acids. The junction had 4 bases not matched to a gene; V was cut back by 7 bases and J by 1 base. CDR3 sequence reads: CASTSGQGTDTQYF. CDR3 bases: TGTGCCAGCACCTCGGGACAGGGCACAGATACGCAGTATTTT.

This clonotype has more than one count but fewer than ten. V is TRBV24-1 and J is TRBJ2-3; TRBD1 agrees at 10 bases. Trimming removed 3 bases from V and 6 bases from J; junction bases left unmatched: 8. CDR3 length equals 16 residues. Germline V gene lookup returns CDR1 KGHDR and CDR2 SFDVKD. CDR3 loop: CATSDAGTGAHDTQYF. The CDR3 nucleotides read TGTGCCACCAGTGATGCCGGGACAGGGGCGCATGATACGCAGTATTTT.

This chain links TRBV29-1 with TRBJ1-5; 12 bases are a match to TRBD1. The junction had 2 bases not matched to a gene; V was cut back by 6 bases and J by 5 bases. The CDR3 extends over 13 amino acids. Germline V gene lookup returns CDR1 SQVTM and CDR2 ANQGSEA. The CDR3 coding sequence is TGCAGCGTCGGGACAGGGGGCCATCAGCCCCAGCATTTT. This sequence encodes CSVGTGGHQPQHF.

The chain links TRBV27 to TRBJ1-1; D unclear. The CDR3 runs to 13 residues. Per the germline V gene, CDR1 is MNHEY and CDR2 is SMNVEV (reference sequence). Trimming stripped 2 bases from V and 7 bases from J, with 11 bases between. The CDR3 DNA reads TGTGCCAGCAGTTTAAGTAGGGTGGATGAAGCTTTCTTT. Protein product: CASSLSRVDEAFF.